Sequencing of this T cell receptor beta chain was carried out in a study of CD8+ T cells in alopecia areata. RNA extraction was followed by reverse transcription into cDNA, which acted as the sequencing template. Data came from immunoSEQ multiplex PCR; TCRdb stores just in-frame clones and leaves some out. The data contain roughly 150,000 clones, around 87% of them seen just once; the ten biggest clones take up about 16%. This clone appeared once. Germline loops: CDR1 LGHNA, CDR2 YNFKEQ. Trimming shortened V by 0 bases and J by 2 bases, and 11 bases separated the two germline ends. CDR3 length equals 16 residues.

The TCR sequence derives from a human donor with alopecia areata. The chain recombines TRBV4-2 with TRBJ2-4; D unresolved. The sequenced sample was CD8+ T cells sorted from blood, obtained at week 0. Here the CDR3 DNA reads TGTGCCAGCAGCCAAGATGTCGTCAGCTCCAAAAACATTCAGTACTTC. Amino acids: CASSQDVVSSKNIQYF.